This T cell receptor beta chain stems from a study of T cell changes during pregnancy in multiple sclerosis. The germline CDR1 and CDR2 sequences are MDHEN and SYDVKM. The length of the CDR3 is 15 residues. Trimming took 5 bases from V and 4 from J; bases not matched to a gene: 7. Clones were read by immunoSEQ multiplex PCR, and TCRdb kept only the in-frame ones, dropping some. This sample has about 15,000 clones, with around 96% found just once. The rearrangement joins TRBV28 to TRBJ1-2; 10 nucleotides agree with TRBD1. The sample in question was peripheral blood, obtained in the third trimester of pregnancy. This receptor was identified in a female donor with multiple sclerosis, enrolled in a pregnancy study. The CDR3 DNA is TGTGCCAGCAGTCTGGACAGGGGGATAGGCTATGGCTACACCTTC. It specifies CASSLDRGIGYGYTF.